This T cell receptor (beta chain) emerged from a study of blood T cell repertoires in COVID-19. About the research overall: The cDNA or gDNA used as material had been derived from T cells, B-cell-depleted T cells, or PBMCs.

The J segment lost 5 bases and the V segment lost 5 bases, leaving 8 bases of the junction unmatched. The CDR3 extends over 14 amino acids. Germline CDR1 reads LNHDA; CDR2 reads SQIVND (reference sequence). Original analysis: Estimation of nucleated cell counts was performed using reference gene primer amplification. The data were produced by immunoSEQ multiplex PCR, yet TCRdb's version contains in-frame clones alone and is incomplete. From that table come the V and J calls and clone size; the DNA was used to work out D and trimming. The sample has nearly 200,000 clones, about 82% seen once. The Seattle patients, enrolled during active infection, were followed longitudinally.

The gene calls are TRBV19 and TRBJ1-1; 7 bases line up with TRBD1. The clonotype comes from a man between 60 and 75 years old with COVID-19, enrolled during active disease. Input material: peripheral blood. The CDR3 here is CASSGQGVGTEAFF. CDR3 bases: TGTGCCAGTAGTGGGCAGGGGGTAGGGACTGAAGCTTTCTTT.